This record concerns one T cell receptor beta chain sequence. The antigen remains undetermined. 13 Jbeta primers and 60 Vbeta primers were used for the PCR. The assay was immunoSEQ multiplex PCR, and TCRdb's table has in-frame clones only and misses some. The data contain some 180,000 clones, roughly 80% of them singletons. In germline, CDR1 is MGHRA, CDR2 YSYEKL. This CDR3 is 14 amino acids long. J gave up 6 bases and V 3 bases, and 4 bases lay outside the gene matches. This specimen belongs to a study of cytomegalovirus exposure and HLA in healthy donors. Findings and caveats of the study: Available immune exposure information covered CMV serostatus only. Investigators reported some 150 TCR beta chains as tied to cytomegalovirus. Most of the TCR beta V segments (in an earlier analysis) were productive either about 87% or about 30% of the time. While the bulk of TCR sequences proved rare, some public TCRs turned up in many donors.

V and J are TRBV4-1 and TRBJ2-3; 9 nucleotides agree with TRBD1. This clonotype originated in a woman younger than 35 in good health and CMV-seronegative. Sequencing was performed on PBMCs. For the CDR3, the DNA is TGCGCCAGCAGCCAGCGACAGGGGGAGGATACGCAGTATTTT. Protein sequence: CASSQRQGEDTQYF.